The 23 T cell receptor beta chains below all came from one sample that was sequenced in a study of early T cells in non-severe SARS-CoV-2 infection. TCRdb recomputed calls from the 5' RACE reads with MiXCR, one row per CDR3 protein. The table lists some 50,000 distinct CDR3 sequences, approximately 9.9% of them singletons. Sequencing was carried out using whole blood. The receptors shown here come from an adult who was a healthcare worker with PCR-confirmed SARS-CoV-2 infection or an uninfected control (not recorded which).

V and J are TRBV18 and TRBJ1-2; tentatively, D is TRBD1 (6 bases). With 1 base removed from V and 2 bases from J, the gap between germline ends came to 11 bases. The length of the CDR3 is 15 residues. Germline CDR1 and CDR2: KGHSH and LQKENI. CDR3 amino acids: CASSPQGTPNYGYTF. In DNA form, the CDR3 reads TGTGCCAGCTCACCACAGGGGACACCCAACTATGGCTACACCTTC.

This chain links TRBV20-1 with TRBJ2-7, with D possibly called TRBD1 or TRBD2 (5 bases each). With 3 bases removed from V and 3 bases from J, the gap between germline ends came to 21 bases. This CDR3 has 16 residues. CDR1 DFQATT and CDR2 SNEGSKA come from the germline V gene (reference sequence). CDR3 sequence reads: CSARARDHTPIYEQYF. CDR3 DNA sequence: TGCAGTGCTAGGGCCCGGGACCACACCCCGATCTACGAGCAGTACTTC.

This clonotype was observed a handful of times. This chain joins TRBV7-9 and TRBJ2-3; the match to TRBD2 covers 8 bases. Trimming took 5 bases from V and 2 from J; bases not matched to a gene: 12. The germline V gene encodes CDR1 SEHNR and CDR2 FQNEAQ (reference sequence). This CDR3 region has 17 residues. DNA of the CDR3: TGTGCCAGCAGCGCGCCAGCGGGGGCGATTATCACAGATACGCAGTATTTT. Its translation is CASSAPAGAIITDTQYF.

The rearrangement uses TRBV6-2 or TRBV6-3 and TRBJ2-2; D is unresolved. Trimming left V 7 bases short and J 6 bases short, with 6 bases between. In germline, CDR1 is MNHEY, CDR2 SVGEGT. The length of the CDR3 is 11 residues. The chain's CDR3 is CASIGPGELFF. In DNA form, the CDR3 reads TGTGCCAGCATAGGTCCCGGGGAGCTGTTTTTT.

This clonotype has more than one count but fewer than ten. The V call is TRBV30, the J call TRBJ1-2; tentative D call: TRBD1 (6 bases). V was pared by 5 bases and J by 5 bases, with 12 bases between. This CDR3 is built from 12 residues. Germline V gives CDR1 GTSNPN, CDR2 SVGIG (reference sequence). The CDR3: CAWSRRGYGYTF. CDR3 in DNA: TGTGCCTGGTCCCGAAGGGGGTATGGCTACACCTTC.

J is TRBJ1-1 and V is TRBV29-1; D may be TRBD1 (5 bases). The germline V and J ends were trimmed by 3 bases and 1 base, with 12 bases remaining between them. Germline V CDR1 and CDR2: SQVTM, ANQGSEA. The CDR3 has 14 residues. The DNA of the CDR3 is TGCAGCGTTGAGGGTGCAGGGCGGAACACTGAAGCTTTCTTT. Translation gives CSVEGAGRNTEAFF.

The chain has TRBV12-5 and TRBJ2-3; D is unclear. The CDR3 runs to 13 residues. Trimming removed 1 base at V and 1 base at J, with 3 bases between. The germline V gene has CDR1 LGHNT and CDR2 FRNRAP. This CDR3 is CASGLGGTDTQYF. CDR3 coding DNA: TGTGCTAGTGGTTTGGGGGGCACAGATACGCAGTATTTT.

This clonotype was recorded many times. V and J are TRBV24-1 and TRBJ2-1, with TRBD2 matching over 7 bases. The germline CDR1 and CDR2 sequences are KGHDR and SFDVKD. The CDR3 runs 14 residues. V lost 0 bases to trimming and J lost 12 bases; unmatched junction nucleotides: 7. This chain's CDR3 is CATSDLELASGQFF. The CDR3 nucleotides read TGTGCCACCAGTGATTTGGAGTTAGCTAGCGGGCAGTTCTTC.

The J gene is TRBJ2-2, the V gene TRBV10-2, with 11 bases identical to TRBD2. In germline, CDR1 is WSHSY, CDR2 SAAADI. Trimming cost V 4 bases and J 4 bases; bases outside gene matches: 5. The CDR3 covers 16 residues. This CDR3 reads CASSGTSGSTTGELFF. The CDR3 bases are TGCGCCAGCAGTGGGACTAGCGGGTCGACCACCGGGGAGCTGTTTTTT.

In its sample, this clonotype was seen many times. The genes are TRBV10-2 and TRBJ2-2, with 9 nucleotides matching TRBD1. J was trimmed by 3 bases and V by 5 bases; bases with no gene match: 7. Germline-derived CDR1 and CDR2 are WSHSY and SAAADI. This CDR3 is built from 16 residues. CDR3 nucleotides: TGCGCCAGCAGTCAAACCGGGACAGGGTACACCGGGGAGCTGTTTTTT. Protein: CASSQTGTGYTGELFF.

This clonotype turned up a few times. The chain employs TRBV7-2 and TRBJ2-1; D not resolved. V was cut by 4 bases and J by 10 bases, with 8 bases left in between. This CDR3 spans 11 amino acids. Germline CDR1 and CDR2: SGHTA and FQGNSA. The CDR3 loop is CASSSRLEQFF. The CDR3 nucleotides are TGTGCCAGCAGCTCCCGACTGGAGCAGTTCTTC.

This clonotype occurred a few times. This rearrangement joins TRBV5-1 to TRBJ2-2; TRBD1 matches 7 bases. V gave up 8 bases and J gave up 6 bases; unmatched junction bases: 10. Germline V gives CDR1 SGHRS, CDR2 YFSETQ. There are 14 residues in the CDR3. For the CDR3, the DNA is TGCGCCAGTAAAGGGTACAGGGGCGCCGGGGAGCTGTTTTTT. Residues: CASKGYRGAGELFF.

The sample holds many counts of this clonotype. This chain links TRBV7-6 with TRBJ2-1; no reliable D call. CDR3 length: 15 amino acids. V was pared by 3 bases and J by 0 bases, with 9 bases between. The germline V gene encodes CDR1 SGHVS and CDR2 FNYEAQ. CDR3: CASSLSSSSYNEQFF. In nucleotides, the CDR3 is TGTGCCAGCAGCTTGAGTTCTAGCTCCTACAATGAGCAGTTCTTC.

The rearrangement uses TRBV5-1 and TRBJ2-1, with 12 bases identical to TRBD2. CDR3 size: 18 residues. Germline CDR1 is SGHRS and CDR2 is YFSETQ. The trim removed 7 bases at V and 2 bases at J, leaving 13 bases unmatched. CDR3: CASGSPSGGAETYNEQFF. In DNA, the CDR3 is TGCGCCAGCGGCTCCCCTAGCGGGGGGGCGGAAACCTACAATGAGCAGTTCTTC.

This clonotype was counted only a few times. The CDR3 nucleotides read TGTGCCAGCAGTGAATCTGGGGCCTCTGGAAACACCATATATTTT. It codes for CASSESGASGNTIYF. This rearrangement joins TRBV6-1 to TRBJ1-3; D possibly corresponds to TRBD1 (5 bases). This CDR3 contains 15 residues. Germline CDR1 reads MNHNS; CDR2 reads SASEGT. The V end was cut by 2 bases, the J end by 0 bases, with 8 bases between.

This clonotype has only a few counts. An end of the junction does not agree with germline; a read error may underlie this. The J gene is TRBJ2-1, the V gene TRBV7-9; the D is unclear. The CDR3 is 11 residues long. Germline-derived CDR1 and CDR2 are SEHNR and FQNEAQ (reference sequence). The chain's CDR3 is CASSLAASVVF. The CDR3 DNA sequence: TGTGCCAGCAGCTTAGCGGCGTCGGTGGTCTTC.

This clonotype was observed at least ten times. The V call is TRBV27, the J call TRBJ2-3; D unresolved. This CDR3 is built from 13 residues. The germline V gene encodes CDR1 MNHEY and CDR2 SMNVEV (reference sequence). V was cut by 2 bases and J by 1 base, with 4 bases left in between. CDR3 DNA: TGTGCCAGCAGTTTACGGCGCACAGATACGCAGTATTTT. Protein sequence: CASSLRRTDTQYF.

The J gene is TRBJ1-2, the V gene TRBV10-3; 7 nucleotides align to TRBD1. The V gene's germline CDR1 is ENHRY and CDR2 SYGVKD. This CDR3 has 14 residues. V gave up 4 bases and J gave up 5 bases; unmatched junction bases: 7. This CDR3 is CAISAGQILYGYTF. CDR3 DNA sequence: TGTGCCATCAGTGCGGGACAGATCCTTTATGGCTACACCTTC.

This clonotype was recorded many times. CDR3 nucleotide sequence: TGTGCCAGCACCCCTTTACAGGGGGCTGGCTACACCTTC. This gives the protein CASTPLQGAGYTF. The V and J genes are TRBV12-3 or TRBV12-4 and TRBJ1-2, with 9 positions matching TRBD1. V lost 7 bases and J lost 7; bases outside the gene matches: 7. The CDR3 length is 13 residues.

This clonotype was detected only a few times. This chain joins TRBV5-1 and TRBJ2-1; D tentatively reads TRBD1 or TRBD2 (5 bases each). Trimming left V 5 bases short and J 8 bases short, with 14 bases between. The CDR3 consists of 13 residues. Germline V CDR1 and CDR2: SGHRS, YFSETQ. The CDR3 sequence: CASRRDASDEQFF. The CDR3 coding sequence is TGCGCCAGCAGACGGGACGCCAGCGATGAGCAGTTCTTC.

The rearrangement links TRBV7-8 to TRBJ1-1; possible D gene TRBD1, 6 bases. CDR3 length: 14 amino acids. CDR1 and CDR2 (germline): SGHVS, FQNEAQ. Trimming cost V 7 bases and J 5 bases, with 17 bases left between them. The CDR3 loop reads CASTPPQGRTEAFF. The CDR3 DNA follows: TGTGCCAGCACCCCCCCGCAGGGGAGAACTGAAGCTTTCTTT.

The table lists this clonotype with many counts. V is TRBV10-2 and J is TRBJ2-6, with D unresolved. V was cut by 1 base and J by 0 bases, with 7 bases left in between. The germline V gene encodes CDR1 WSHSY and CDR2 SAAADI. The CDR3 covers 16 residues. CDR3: CASSELVVSGANVLTF. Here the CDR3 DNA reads TGCGCCAGCAGTGAGTTGGTGGTCTCTGGGGCCAACGTCCTGACTTTC.

The CDR3 loop is CSARVLRGRGTGELFF. CDR3 nucleotide sequence: TGCAGTGCTAGAGTCTTGAGGGGAAGGGGAACCGGGGAGCTGTTTTTT. The chain employs TRBV20-1 and TRBJ2-2; D assignment may be TRBD1 or TRBD2 (5 bases each). The CDR3 sequence is 16 residues long. Germline V gene lookup returns CDR1 DFQATT and CDR2 SNEGSKA (reference sequence). V lost 1 base and J lost 5, with 17 bases in between.